This T cell receptor beta chain was sequenced during a study of blood T cell repertoires in COVID-19. Study details: Samples taken during acute and convalescent COVID-19 were collected in the United States, Italy and Spain. PBMCs, B-cell-depleted T cells, or T cells were the source of the cDNA or gDNA that made up the material.

CDR1 SGHAT and CDR2 FQNNGV come from the germline V gene. Trimming removed 5 bases from V and 5 bases from J, with 21 bases in between. The CDR3 is 16 residues long. In the study's own analysis: Estimates of nucleated cell counts were drawn from the amplification of reference gene primers. Generated by immunoSEQ multiplex PCR, the TCRdb table keeps only in-frame clones and is missing some. That table supplies the V and J calls and clone size; D and trimming were determined from the DNA. This sample yields roughly 250,000 clones, of which approximately 90% are seen a single time; roughly 3.7% belongs to the top ten.

This clonotype was obtained from a woman between 40 and 50 years old with acute or convalescent COVID-19. Specimen: peripheral blood. The chain is built from TRBV11-2 and TRBJ1-1; tentative D call: TRBD1 (6 bases). The CDR3 loop reads CASSQGYTRGRTEAFF. DNA of the CDR3: TGTGCCAGCAGCCAGGGGTATACTCGGGGCCGGACTGAAGCTTTCTTT.